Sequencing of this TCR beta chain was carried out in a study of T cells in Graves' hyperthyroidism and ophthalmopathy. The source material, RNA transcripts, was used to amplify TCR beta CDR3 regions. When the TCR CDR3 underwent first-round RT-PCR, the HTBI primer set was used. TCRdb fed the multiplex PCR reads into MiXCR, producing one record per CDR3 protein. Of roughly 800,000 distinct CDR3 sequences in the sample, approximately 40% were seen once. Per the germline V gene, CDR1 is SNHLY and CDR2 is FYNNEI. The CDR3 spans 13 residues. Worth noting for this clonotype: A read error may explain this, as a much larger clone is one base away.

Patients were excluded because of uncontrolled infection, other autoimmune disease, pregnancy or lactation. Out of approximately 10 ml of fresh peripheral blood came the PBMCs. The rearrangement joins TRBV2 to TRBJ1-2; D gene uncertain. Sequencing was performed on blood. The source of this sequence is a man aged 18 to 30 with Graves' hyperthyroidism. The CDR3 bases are TGTGCCGGCAGCCCCGACGGCCTGGGAGGCTACACCTTC. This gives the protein CAGSPDGLGGYTF.